This TCR beta chain was found in a study of blood T cell repertoires in COVID-19. Study context: Donors in the United States, Italy and Spain gave samples during acute or convalescent COVID-19. PBMCs, B-cell-depleted T cells, or T cells were the source of the cDNA or gDNA that made up the material.

This clone was counted once. Germline assignment: CDR1 SGHTS and CDR2 YDEGEE. V dropped 2 bases and J dropped 0 bases, with 11 bases sitting between them. CDR3 length: 16 amino acids. In the authors' workflow: Amplification from reference gene primers served as the basis for estimated nucleated cell counts. TCRdb's table, derived via immunoSEQ multiplex PCR, lists solely in-frame clones and lacks some. V, J and clone size were drawn from that table, and D and trimming were deduced from the DNA. The sample lists 90,000 to 130,000 clones; approximately 80% were seen once. The specimen was peripheral blood. V gene TRBV5-8 combines with J gene TRBJ2-2; possible D gene TRBD1, 5 bases. The clonotype was recovered from a woman in her seventies with acute or convalescent COVID-19. The CDR3 is CASSLRTPSNTGELFF. CDR3 sequence (DNA): TGTGCCAGCAGCTTAAGGACACCATCGAACACCGGGGAGCTGTTTTTT.